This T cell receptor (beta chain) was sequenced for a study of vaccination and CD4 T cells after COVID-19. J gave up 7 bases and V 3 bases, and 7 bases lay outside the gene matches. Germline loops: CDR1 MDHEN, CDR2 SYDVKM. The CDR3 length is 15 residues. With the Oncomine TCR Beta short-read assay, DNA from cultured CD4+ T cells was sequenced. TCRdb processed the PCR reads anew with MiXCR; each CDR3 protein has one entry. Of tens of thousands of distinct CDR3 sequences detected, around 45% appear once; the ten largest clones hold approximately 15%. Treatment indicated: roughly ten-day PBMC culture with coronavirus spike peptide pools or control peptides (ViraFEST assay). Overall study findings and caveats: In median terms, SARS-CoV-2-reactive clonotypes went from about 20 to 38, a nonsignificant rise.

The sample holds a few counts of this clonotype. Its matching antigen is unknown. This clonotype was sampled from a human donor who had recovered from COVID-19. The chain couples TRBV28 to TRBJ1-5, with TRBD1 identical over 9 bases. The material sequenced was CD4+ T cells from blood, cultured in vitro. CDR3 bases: TGTGCCAGCAGTTTCCAGGGACAGGGATTGCAGCCCCAGCATTTT. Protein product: CASSFQGQGLQPQHF. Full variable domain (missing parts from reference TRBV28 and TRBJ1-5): DVKVTQSSRYLVKRTGEKVFLECVQDMDHENMFWYRQDPGLGLRLIYFSYDVKMKEKGDIPEGYSVSREKKERFSLILESASTNQTSMYLCASSFQGQGLQPQHFGDGTRLSIL.